This TCR beta chain comes out of a study of blood T cell repertoires in COVID-19. Libraries were prepared by immunoSEQ multiplex PCR; TCRdb keeps only in-frame clonotypes and omits some of them. The sample consists of 70,000 to 100,000 clones, more than 75% of them appearing once. The V gene lost 4 bases and the J gene lost 7 bases, with 14 bases spanning the gap. CDR3 length: 13 amino acids. Germline V lookup: CDR1 LGHNA, CDR2 YSLEER. Sequenced: peripheral blood. The V gene is TRBV4-3, the J gene TRBJ2-7, with D unresolved. The source of this sequence is a woman aged 80 or over with active COVID-19. This CDR3 is CASSRTLAFEQYF. CDR3 sequence (DNA): TGCGCCAGCAGCCGTACCTTAGCCTTTGAGCAGTACTTC.